This T cell receptor (beta chain) is drawn from a study of OX40 agonist ivuxolimab in advanced cancers. Overall study: With a range of 23 to 79, age averaged roughly 61 years, and 75% to 90% were male. Regarding the study as a whole: Clonal expansion was seen in CD4+ and CD8+ blood T cells by week 6 at 0.1 to 3.0 mg/kg. More expanded clones were seen, on average, in CD8+ T cells than in CD4+.

The table came from immunoSEQ multiplex PCR; TCRdb's copy has only in-frame clones and leaves some out. This repertoire shows some 83,000 clones, around nine tenths found once; its top ten account for around 0.78%. In regard to this clone: What it recognizes is unknown.

The CDR3 is 15 amino acids. The germline V gene has CDR1 SGHRS and CDR2 YFSETQ. The germline V and J ends were trimmed by 0 bases and 1 base, with 8 bases remaining between them. The sequence derives from an adult with an advanced solid tumor such as melanoma, head and neck, liver or kidney cancer. This chain links TRBV5-1 with TRBJ1-3, with D unresolved. The sequences come from CD4+ or CD8+ T cells sorted from blood, collected in a trial of the OX40 agonist ivuxolimab. CDR3 nucleotides: TGCGCCAGCAGCTTGGCCGGGATATCTGGAAACACCATATATTTT. Amino acids: CASSLAGISGNTIYF.